Each of the 14 T cell receptor beta chains below was sequenced from the same sample in a study of PD-L1 blockade in urothelial cancer. The repertoire was sequenced with immunoSEQ multiplex PCR; TCRdb's copy has only in-frame clones and lacks some. In the table there are 37,000 or so clones, around 82% of which are singletons. The sample's time point: pretreatment peripheral blood. This sample comprised PBMCs, obtained around atezolizumab (anti-PD-L1) treatment. These TCRs come from a man aged 55-75 years with urothelial cancer.

This clone is a singleton in its sample. Compared with germline, one end of the junction differs, possibly owing to a read error. The CDR3 region has the DNA TGTGCCAGCAGCGCTAGAGGTGATCAACCCCAGCATTTT. This translates into CASSARGDQPQHF. This sequence joins TRBV7-9 and TRBJ1-5; D gene ambiguous. Germline V gene sequence: CDR1 SEHNR, CDR2 FQNEAQ (reference sequence). The CDR3 is 13 residues long.

The chain joins TRBV5-6 to TRBJ2-1; maybe TRBD1 (6 bases). Germline lookup yields CDR1 SGHDT and CDR2 YYEEEE. This CDR3 comprises 13 residues. V shed 4 bases and J shed 9 bases, with 14 bases lying between them. The DNA of the CDR3 is TGTGCCAGCAGCCTCAGGGGTATAGCTGAGCAGTTCTTC. This codes for CASSLRGIAEQFF.

V gene TRBV15 combines with J gene TRBJ2-3; 11 nucleotides match TRBD2. CDR1 LNHNV and CDR2 YYDKDF come from the germline V gene (reference sequence). V was clipped by 1 base and J by 5 bases; unmatched bases: 5. This CDR3 contains 16 residues. CDR3 in DNA: TGTGCCACCAGCAGAGCCCTACTAGCGGGAGAAGATACGCAGTATTTT. It codes for CATSRALLAGEDTQYF.

This clone has a single count. V is TRBV13 and J is TRBJ2-2, with D perhaps TRBD1 (6 bases). The CDR3 has 14 residues. Trimming left V 0 bases short and J 5 bases short, with 7 bases between. CDR1 PRHDT and CDR2 FYEKMQ come from the germline V gene (reference sequence). CDR3 amino acids: CASSLGQGTGELFF. The CDR3 nucleotides are TGTGCCAGCAGCTTAGGCCAGGGGACCGGGGAGCTGTTTTTT.

There are a few counts of this clone. The chain couples TRBV19 to TRBJ2-1, with TRBD2 matching over 13 bases. V lost 3 bases, J lost 4 bases, and 0 bases stayed unmatched. The germline V gene has CDR1 LNHDA and CDR2 SQIVND (reference sequence). This CDR3 has 15 amino acids. The CDR3 reads CASSMGLAGYNEQFF. In DNA, the CDR3 is TGTGCCAGTAGTATGGGACTAGCGGGATACAATGAGCAGTTCTTC.

This clone was recorded only once. The chain has TRBV27 and TRBJ2-7; 12 nucleotides align to TRBD2. The CDR3 has 18 amino acids. The germline V gene has CDR1 MNHEY and CDR2 SMNVEV (reference sequence). Losses at the gene ends were 2 bases for V and 3 bases for J; bases not matched to a gene: 11. In nucleotides, the CDR3 is TGTGCCAGCAGTTTAAAGGGGCTAGCGGGAGGGCGTCACTACGAGCAGTACTTC. Residues: CASSLKGLAGGRHYEQYF.

The J gene is TRBJ2-5, the V gene TRBV9; D perhaps matches TRBD1 (5 bases). The V and J ends lost 3 bases and 5 bases respectively, with 11 bases between them. The germline V gene encodes CDR1 SGDLS and CDR2 YYNGEE. This CDR3 has 13 amino acids. The CDR3 is CASSAQGFETQYF. CDR3 nucleotides: TGTGCCAGCAGCGCCCAGGGATTTGAGACCCAGTACTTC.

This clone turned up a few times. The chain links TRBV28 to TRBJ1-5, with 10 bases fitting TRBD1. Trimming at V came to 6 bases and at J to 6 bases, leaving 8 bases not matched to a gene. In germline, CDR1 is MDHEN, CDR2 SYDVKM. The CDR3 sequence is 15 residues long. CDR3 nucleotide sequence: TGTGCCAGCAGGACATTGACAGGGGGCTTTCAGCCCCAGCATTTT. Translation: CASRTLTGGFQPQHF.

The rearrangement joins TRBV5-1 to TRBJ2-2; D perhaps matches TRBD1 (5 bases). The CDR3 sequence is 17 residues long. Per the germline V gene, CDR1 is SGHRS and CDR2 is YFSETQ. Trimming stripped 4 bases from V and 1 base from J, with 17 bases between. CDR3 sequence: CASSTPNTTGNTGELFF. In DNA, the CDR3 is TGCGCCAGCAGCACACCCAATACAACAGGGAACACCGGGGAGCTGTTTTTT.

The V and J genes are TRBV6-5 and TRBJ2-7; 8 bases are a match to TRBD2. The J segment lost 5 bases and the V segment lost 7 bases, leaving 7 bases of the junction unmatched. The CDR3 runs to 13 residues. CDR1 is MNHEY and CDR2 is SVGAGI in the germline V gene. This CDR3 is CASTLPGLDEQYF. The DNA of the CDR3 is TGTGCCAGCACCCTTCCGGGACTAGACGAGCAGTACTTC.

This clone was recorded once. This chain joins TRBV5-6 and TRBJ2-5; possible D gene TRBD2, 5 bases. The ends were cut back, 2 bases at V and 1 base at J, with 12 bases in the middle. This CDR3 has 15 residues. The germline gives CDR1 SGHDT, CDR2 YYEEEE. DNA for the CDR3: TGTGCCAGCAGCTTAGGTGGGAGCTTCCAAGAGACCCAGTACTTC. Protein product: CASSLGGSFQETQYF.

The chain couples TRBV7-9 to TRBJ2-3, with TRBD2 matching over 11 bases. Per germline, CDR1 SEHNR and CDR2 FQNEAQ (reference sequence). This CDR3 is built from 16 residues. Trimming at V came to 6 bases and at J to 2 bases, leaving 7 bases not matched to a gene. The CDR3 reads CASSPPGLAATDTQYF. The CDR3 DNA sequence: TGTGCCAGCAGTCCTCCGGGACTAGCGGCCACAGATACGCAGTATTTT.

This clone was seen once. The V call is TRBV6-1, the J call TRBJ2-1; TRBD1 is a possible D gene (5 bases). V lost 4 bases and J 16 bases, leaving 20 bases between the germline ends. Per germline, CDR1 MNHNS and CDR2 SASEGT. The CDR3 has 13 residues. The CDR3 DNA is TGTGCCAGCAGTGGGGTTGGGGCAGGAGTAAGTTTCTTC. This sequence encodes CASSGVGAGVSFF.

This rearrangement joins TRBV11-2 to TRBJ2-1; possibly TRBD2 for D (5 bases). Germline V CDR1 and CDR2: SGHAT, FQNNGV. Trimming shortened V by 3 bases and J by 8 bases, and 8 bases separated the two germline ends. The CDR3 loop spans 12 amino acids. CDR3 region: CASSFRGDEQFF. The CDR3 bases are TGTGCCAGCAGCTTCCGGGGAGATGAGCAGTTCTTC. Drawing the rest from reference TRBV11-2 and TRBJ2-1, the complete variable domain is EAGVAQSPRYKIIEKRQSVAFWCNPISGHATLYWYQQILGQGPKLLIQFQNNGVVDDSQLPKDRFSAERLKGVDSTLKIQPAKLEDSAVYLCASSFRGDEQFFGPGTRLTVL.